The subject of this entry is one T cell receptor (beta chain). This sample is drawn from a study of blood T cell repertoires in COVID-19. Authors' data handling: Amplification of reference gene primers provided the estimated nucleated cell counts. Sequencing used immunoSEQ multiplex PCR; TCRdb keeps in-frame clones, though not all of them. V and J calls and clone size are copied from that table; D and trimming were computed from the DNA. The sample has 150,000 to 200,000 clones; 76% are singletons. The sequence derives from a woman between 50 and 59 years old with acute COVID-19. The specimen sequenced was PBMCs or T cells enriched from blood (not recorded which).

This chain's CDR3 is CAISDFGGATDTQYF. The CDR3 DNA reads TGTGCCATCAGTGATTTCGGCGGGGCCACAGATACGCAGTATTTT. This rearrangement joins TRBV10-3 to TRBJ2-3, with a weak D call TRBD2 (6 bases). Germline values: CDR1 ENHRY, CDR2 SYGVKD. Trimming shortened V by 3 bases and J by 2 bases, and 12 bases separated the two germline ends. The CDR3 is 15 amino acids.